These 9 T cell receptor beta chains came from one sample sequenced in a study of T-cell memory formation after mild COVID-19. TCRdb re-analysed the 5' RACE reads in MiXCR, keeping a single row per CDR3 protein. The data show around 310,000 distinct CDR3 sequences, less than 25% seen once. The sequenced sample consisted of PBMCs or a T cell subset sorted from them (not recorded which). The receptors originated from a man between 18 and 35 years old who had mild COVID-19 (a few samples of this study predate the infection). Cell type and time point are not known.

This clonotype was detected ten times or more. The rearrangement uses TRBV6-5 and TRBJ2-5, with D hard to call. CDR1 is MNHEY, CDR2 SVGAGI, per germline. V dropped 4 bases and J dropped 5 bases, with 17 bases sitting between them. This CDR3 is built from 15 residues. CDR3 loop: CASSSQWSSAETQYF. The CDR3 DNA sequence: TGTGCCAGCAGTTCCCAATGGTCTTCGGCGGAGACCCAGTACTTC.

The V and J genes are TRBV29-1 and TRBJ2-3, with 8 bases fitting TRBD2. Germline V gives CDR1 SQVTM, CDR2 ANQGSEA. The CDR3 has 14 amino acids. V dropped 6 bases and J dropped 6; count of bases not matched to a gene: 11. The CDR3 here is CSVRREGLTDTQYF. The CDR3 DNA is TGCAGCGTCCGCCGGGAGGGTCTAACCGATACGCAGTATTTT.

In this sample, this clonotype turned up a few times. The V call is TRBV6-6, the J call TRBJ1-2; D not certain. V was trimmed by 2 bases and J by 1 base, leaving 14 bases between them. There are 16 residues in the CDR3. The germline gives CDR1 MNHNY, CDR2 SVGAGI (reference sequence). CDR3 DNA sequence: TGTGCCAGCAGTTACAGGTCCGACGGCCGTAACTATGGCTACACCTTC. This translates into CASSYRSDGRNYGYTF.

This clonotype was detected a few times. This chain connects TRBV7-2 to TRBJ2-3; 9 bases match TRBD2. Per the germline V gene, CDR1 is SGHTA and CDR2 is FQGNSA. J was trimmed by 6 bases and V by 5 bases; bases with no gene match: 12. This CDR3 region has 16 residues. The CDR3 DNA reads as TGTGCCAGCAGCACACCCGCGGGGGGGGTAAGGGATACGCAGTATTTT. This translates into CASSTPAGGVRDTQYF.

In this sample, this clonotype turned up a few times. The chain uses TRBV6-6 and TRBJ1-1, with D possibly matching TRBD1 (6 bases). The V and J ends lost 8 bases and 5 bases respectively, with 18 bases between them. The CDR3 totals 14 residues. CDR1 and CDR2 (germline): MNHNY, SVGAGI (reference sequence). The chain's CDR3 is CASFLGGQGTEAFF. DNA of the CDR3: TGTGCCAGCTTCCTTGGGGGGCAGGGGACTGAAGCTTTCTTT.

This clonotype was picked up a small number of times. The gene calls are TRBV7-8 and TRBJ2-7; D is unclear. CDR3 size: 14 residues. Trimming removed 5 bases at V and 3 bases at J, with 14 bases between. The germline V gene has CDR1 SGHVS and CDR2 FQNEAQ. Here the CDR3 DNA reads TGTGCCAGCAGCCCATCCGTCAGCTTCTACGAGCAGTACTTC. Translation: CASSPSVSFYEQYF.

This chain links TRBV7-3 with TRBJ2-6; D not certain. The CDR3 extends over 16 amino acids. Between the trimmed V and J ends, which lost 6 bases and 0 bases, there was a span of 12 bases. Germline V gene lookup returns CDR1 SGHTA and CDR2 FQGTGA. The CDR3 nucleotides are TGTGCCAGCAGTGAACAATTTGCCTCTGGGGCCAACGTCCTGACTTTC. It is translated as CASSEQFASGANVLTF.

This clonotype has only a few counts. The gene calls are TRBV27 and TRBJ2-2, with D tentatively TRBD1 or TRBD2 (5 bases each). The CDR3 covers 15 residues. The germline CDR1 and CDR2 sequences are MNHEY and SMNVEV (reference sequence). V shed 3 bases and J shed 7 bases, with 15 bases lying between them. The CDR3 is CASSLGPGTNGELFF. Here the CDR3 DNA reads TGTGCCAGCAGTTTGGGGCCTGGGACGAACGGGGAGCTGTTTTTT.

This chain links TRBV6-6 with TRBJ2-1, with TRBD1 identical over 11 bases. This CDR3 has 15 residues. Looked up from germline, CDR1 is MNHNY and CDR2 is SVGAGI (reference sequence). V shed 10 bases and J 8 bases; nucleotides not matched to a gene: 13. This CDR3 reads CATGNRDRGYDEQFF. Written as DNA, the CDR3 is TGTGCCACCGGGAACCGGGACAGGGGGTACGATGAGCAGTTCTTC.